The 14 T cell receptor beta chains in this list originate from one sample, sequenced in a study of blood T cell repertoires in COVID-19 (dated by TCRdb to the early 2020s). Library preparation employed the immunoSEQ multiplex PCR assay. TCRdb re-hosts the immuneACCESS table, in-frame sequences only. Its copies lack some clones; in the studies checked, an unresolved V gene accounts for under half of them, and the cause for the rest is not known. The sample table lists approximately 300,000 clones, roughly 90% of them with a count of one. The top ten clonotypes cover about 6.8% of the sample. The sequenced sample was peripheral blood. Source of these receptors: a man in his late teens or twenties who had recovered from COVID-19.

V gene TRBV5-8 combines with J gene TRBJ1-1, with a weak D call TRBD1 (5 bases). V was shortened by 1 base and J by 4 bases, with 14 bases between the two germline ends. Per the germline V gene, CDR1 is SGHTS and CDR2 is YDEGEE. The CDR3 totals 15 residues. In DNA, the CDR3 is TGTGCCAGCAGCTTGAGGGGCGCCTGGGGCACTGAAGCTTTCTTT. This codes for CASSLRGAWGTEAFF. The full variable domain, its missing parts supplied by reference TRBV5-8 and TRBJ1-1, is EAGVTQSPTHLIKTRGQQATLRCSPISGHTSVYWYQQALGLGLQFLLWYDEGEERNRGNFPPRFSGRQFPNYSSELNVNALELEDSALYLCASSLRGAWGTEAFFGQGTRLTVV.

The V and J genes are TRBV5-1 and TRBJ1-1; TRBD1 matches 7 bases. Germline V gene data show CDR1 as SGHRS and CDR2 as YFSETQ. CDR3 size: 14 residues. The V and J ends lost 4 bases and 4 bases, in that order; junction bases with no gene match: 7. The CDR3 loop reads CASSRQGQSTEAFF. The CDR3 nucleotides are TGCGCCAGCAGCAGACAGGGACAGTCCACTGAAGCTTTCTTT.

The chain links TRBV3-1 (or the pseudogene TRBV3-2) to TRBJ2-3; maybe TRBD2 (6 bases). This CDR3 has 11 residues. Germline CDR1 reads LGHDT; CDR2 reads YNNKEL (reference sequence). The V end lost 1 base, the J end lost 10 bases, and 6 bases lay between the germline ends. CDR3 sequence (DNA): TGTGCCAGCAGCCAAGCGGGGGCGCAGTATTTT. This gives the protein CASSQAGAQYF.

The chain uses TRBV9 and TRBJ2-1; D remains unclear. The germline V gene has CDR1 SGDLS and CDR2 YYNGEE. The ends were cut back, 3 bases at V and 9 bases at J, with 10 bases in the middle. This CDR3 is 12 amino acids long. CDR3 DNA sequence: TGTGCCAGCAGCGCCCCCTCTCTTGAGCAGTTCTTC. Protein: CASSAPSLEQFF.

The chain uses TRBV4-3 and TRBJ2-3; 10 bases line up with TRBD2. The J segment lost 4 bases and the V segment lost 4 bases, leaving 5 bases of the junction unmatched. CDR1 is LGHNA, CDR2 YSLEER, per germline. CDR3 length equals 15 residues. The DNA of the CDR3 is TGCGCCAGCAGCCCGAGCGGGGGGGCAGCAGATACGCAGTATTTT. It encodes CASSPSGGAADTQYF.

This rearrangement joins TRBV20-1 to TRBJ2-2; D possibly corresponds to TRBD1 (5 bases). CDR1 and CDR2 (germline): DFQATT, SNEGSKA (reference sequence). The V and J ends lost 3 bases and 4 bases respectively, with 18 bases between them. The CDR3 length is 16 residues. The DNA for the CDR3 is TGCAGTGCTAGTACTCCCGCTTACGACAGCACCGGGGAGCTGTTTTTT. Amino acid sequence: CSASTPAYDSTGELFF.

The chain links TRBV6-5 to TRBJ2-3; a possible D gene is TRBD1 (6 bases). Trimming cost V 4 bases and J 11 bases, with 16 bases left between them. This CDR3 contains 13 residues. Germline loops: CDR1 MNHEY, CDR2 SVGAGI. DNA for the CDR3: TGTGCCAGCAGTTCCCAGGGGCCCCGGGTGCAGTATTTT. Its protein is CASSSQGPRVQYF.

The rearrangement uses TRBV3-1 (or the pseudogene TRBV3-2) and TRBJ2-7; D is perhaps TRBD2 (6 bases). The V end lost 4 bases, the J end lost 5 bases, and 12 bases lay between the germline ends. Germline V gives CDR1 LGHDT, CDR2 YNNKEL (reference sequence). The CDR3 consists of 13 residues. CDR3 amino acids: CASSPFWGDEQYF. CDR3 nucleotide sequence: TGTGCCAGCAGCCCCTTTTGGGGGGACGAGCAGTACTTC.

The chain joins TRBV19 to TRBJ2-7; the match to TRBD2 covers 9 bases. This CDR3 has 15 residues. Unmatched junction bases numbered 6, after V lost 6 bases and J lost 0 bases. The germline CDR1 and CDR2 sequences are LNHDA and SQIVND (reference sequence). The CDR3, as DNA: TGTGCCAGTAGCCTCGTAGCGGGGGACTCCTACGAGCAGTACTTC. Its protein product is CASSLVAGDSYEQYF.

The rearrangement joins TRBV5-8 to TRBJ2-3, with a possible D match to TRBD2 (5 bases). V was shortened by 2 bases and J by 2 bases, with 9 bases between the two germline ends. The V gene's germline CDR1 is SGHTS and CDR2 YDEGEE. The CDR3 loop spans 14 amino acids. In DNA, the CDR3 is TGTGCCAGCAGCTTAGGAGGTTTCACAGATACGCAGTATTTT. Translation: CASSLGGFTDTQYF.

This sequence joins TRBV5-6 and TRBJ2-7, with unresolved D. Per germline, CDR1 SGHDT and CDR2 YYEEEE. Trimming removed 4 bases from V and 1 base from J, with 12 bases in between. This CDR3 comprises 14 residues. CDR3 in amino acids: CASSPDGASYEQYF. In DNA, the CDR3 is TGTGCCAGCAGCCCCGATGGAGCTTCCTACGAGCAGTACTTC. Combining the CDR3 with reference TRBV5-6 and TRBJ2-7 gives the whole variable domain DAGVTQSPTHLIKTRGQQVTLRCSPKSGHDTVSWYQQALGQGPQFIFQYYEEEERQRGNFPDRFSGHQFPNYSSELNVNALLLGDSALYLCASSPDGASYEQYFGPGTRLTVT.

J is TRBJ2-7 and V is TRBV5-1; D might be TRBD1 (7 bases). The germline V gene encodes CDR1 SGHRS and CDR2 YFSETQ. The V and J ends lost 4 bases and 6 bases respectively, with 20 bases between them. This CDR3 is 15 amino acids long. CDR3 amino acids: CASSEGRQGGGEQYF. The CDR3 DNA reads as TGCGCCAGCAGCGAAGGCCGACAGGGAGGAGGCGAGCAGTACTTC.

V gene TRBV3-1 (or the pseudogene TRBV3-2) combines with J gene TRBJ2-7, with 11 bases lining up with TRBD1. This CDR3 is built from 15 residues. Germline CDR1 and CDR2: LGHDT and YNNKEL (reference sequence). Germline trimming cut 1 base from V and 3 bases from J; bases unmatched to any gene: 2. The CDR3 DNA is TGTGCCAGCAGCCAAGGGGGGACAGGGGGCTACGAGCAGTACTTC. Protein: CASSQGGTGGYEQYF.

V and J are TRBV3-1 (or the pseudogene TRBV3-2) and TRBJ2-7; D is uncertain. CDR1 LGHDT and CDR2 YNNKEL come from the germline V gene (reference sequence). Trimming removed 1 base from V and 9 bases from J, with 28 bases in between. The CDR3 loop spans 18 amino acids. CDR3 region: CASSQVSPKSSGWMLQYF. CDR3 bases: TGTGCCAGCAGCCAAGTTTCTCCTAAGAGTTCGGGTTGGATGTTGCAGTACTTC.